The 20 T cell receptor beta chains below come from one sample, sequenced in a study of tumor-infiltrating lymphocytes in primary liver carcinoma. Making TCR beta cDNA involved approximately 510 ng total RNA and a constant-region primer. Three nested multiplex PCR rounds of slightly modified ARM-PCR generated TCR beta libraries. Researchers ran the first two PCR rounds for approximately 9 cycles each with TRBV1-TRBV30 forward primers and a C-beta reverse primer. One entry per CDR3 protein, called by TCRdb with MiXCR from the multiplex PCR reads. The sample lists more than 70,000 distinct CDR3 sequences; 69% were seen once. Unsorted bulk tissue, roughly 20-33 mg of it, served as the source for co-extraction of RNA and DNA. The source material was tumor-adjacent normal liver tissue. Receptors were obtained from a man aged 40-50 years with primary liver carcinoma and hepatitis B virus infection.

The chain recombines TRBV29-1 with TRBJ1-2, with D tentatively TRBD1 (5 bases). This CDR3 has 13 amino acids. Germline values: CDR1 SQVTM, CDR2 ANQGSEA. Here the CDR3 DNA reads TGCAACGGTGCCCTAGGAGGGGACTATGGCTACACCTTC. This sequence encodes CNGALGGDYGYTF.

As for this clonotype: An end of the junction differs from the germline gene, which may be a read error. The chain uses TRBV6-1 and TRBJ1-2; D gene ambiguous. Germline-derived CDR1 and CDR2 are MNHNS and SASEGT. This CDR3 has 14 amino acids. The CDR3 is CASTLAQENCGYTF. CDR3 DNA sequence: TGTGCCAGTACCCTCGCCCAAGAAAACTGTGGCTACACCTTC.

The rearrangement links TRBV6-5 to TRBJ2-7; weak D call: TRBD2 (5 bases). Trimming shortened V by 0 bases and J by 3 bases, and 9 bases separated the two germline ends. Germline CDR1 MNHEY, CDR2 SVGAGI. CDR3 length: 14 amino acids. For the CDR3, the DNA is TGTGCCAGCAGTTACTCGGCAGAGGGCTACGAGCAGTACTTC. Its protein is CASSYSAEGYEQYF.

At least ten counts were recorded for this clonotype. The rearrangement uses TRBV29-1 and TRBJ2-1, with no clear D. This CDR3 has 12 residues. V shed 4 bases and J shed 4 bases, with 8 bases lying between them. Germline CDR1 reads SQVTM; CDR2 reads ANQGSEA. The CDR3 is CSVGEVYNEQFF. The DNA of the CDR3 is TGCAGCGTTGGAGAGGTATACAATGAGCAGTTCTTC.

On this clonotype: Here the CDR3 omits its conserved ending phenylalanine or tryptophan, so a read error is the likely source. CDR3 region: CASSLDPWSGGGGETQYS. The CDR3 DNA follows: TGTGCCAGCAGCTTAGATCCGTGGTCTGGCGGGGGAGGAGAGACCCAGTACTCC. V and J are TRBV11-2 and TRBJ2-5; 7 bases match TRBD2. V lost 0 bases, J lost 4 bases, and 14 bases stayed unmatched. The CDR3 runs to 18 residues. CDR1 and CDR2 (germline): SGHAT, FQNNGV.

As for this clonotype: This sequence may be a read error, since a much larger clone differs from it by one base. This chain joins TRBV6-1 and TRBJ2-3; D is unresolved. Germline V gene lookup returns CDR1 MNHNS and CDR2 SASEGT. The CDR3 totals 11 residues. The DNA of the CDR3 is TGTACCAGCAGCCACACAGATACGCAGTATTTT. Encoded protein: CTSSHTDTQYF.

With respect to this clonotype: At one end, the junction sequence differs from germline, possibly due to a read error. The V gene is TRBV11-2, the J gene TRBJ2-1, with TRBD2 as a possible D gene (5 bases). CDR1 and CDR2 from the germline V gene are SGHAT and FQNNGV. CDR3 length equals 14 residues. The CDR3 region is CVSSSTNSYNEQFF. The CDR3 nucleotides read TGTGTCAGCAGCTCGACTAACTCCTACAATGAGCAGTTCTTC.

About this clonotype: One base away lies a much larger clone, so this may be a sequencing read error. The chain combines TRBV30 with TRBJ1-6; D is ambiguous. The CDR3 is 13 amino acids. Germline V CDR1 and CDR2: GTSNPN, SVGIG (reference sequence). The CDR3 DNA is TGTGCCTGGAGTGTTCGGAGGGTCGCGCCCCGCCACTTT. This translates into CAWSVRRVAPRHF.

The J gene is TRBJ2-1, the V gene TRBV7-9, with 7 bases aligning to TRBD2. This CDR3 is built from 15 residues. V trimming: 3 bases; J trimming: 12 bases; junction bases outside the gene matches: 14. The germline CDR1 and CDR2 sequences are SEHNR and FQNEAQ (reference sequence). CDR3 in DNA: TGTGCCAGCAGCTTCGATCTAGCGGTCGACAGTGGGCAGTTCTTC. This gives the protein CASSFDLAVDSGQFF.

This clonotype was recorded many times. The chain carries TRBV13 and TRBJ2-5; D is unresolved. The CDR3 covers 15 residues. V dropped 2 bases and J dropped 0 bases, with 10 bases sitting between them. The V gene's germline CDR1 is PRHDT and CDR2 FYEKMQ (reference sequence). The CDR3: CASSLRVGYQETQYF. CDR3 DNA sequence: TGTGCCAGCAGCTTAAGAGTGGGGTACCAAGAGACCCAGTACTTC.

The CDR3 DNA is TGTGCACCTCCTGAAGACACCGGGGGCCTGTTTTTT. Translated: CAPPEDTGGLFF. The chain joins TRBV7-9 to TRBJ2-2; D is perhaps TRBD1 or TRBD2 (6 bases each). The germline CDR1 and CDR2 sequences are SEHNR and FQNEAQ (reference sequence). The CDR3 sequence is 12 residues long.

In its sample, this clonotype was seen once. The junction departs from germline at one end; a sequencing error may be responsible. In DNA, the CDR3 is TGTGCCAACAGTGTACTAGGAGGCTACGAGCAGTACTTC. It specifies CANSVLGGYEQYF. The rearrangement uses TRBV6-1 and TRBJ2-7, with D possibly matching TRBD2 (5 bases). The CDR3 is 13 amino acids. Germline V CDR1 and CDR2: MNHNS, SASEGT.

Of note for this clonotype: An end of the junction does not agree with germline; a read error may underlie this. The chain is built from TRBV4-3 and TRBJ2-3; 7 bases are shared with TRBD2. The CDR3 is 15 residues long. The germline CDR1 and CDR2 sequences are LGHNA and YSLEER. CDR3 sequence reads: CTSSQDQLAADTQYF. The CDR3 DNA reads TGCACCAGCAGCCAAGATCAGCTAGCGGCAGATACGCAGTATTTT.

As regards this clonotype: Mismatch with germline at one junction end may stem from a read error. The chain recombines TRBV11-2 with TRBJ2-1, with D possibly matching TRBD1 (5 bases). The germline V gene encodes CDR1 SGHAT and CDR2 FQNNGV. The CDR3 sequence is 16 residues long. CDR3 sequence: CASSVGMGRYYSEQFF. CDR3 nucleotide sequence: TGTGCCAGCAGCGTGGGTATGGGGCGATACTACAGTGAGCAGTTCTTC.

This clonotype showed up many times. The V call is TRBV6-1, the J call TRBJ2-3; D is unclear. Trimming took off 1 base at V and 6 bases at J, with 14 bases between the two ends. Germline V CDR1 and CDR2: MNHNS, SASEGT. The CDR3 has 15 amino acids. CDR3 sequence (DNA): TGTGCCAGCAGTGAAGTGTTAGCTTTACGGGATACGCAGTATTTT. Its translation: CASSEVLALRDTQYF.

In the case of this clonotype: The conserved phenylalanine or tryptophan is not found at the CDR3 terminus, so this likely reflects a read error. The chain links TRBV28 to TRBJ2-4; maybe TRBD1 (5 bases). The germline gives CDR1 MDHEN, CDR2 SYDVKM. The CDR3 extends over 16 amino acids. The CDR3 region is CACSLSDSPFRNIQYL. CDR3 DNA sequence: TGTGCCTGCAGTTTATCAGACAGTCCGTTTAGAAACATTCAGTACTTA.

Of note for this clonotype: At one of its ends the junction is not consistent with the germline gene, which may arise from a read error. The rearrangement uses TRBV11-1 and TRBJ1-1; D unclear. CDR3 length: 15 amino acids. Germline V gives CDR1 SGHAT, CDR2 FQDESV (reference sequence). CDR3 in amino acids: CASSAELSMITETLF. The CDR3 DNA reads TGTGCCAGCAGCGCCGAACTCAGTATGATCACTGAAACTCTCTTT. The entire variable domain, with the rest obtained from reference TRBV11-1 and TRBJ1-1, is as follows: EAEVAQSPRYKITEKSQAVAFWCDPISGHATLYWYRQILGQGPELLVQFQDESVVDDSQLPKDRFSAERLKGVDSTLKIQPAELGDSAMYLCASSAELSMITETLFGQGTRLTVV.

Details on this clonotype: No conserved phenylalanine or tryptophan is present at the end of the CDR3, so a read error is the likely explanation. This sequence joins TRBV6-1 and TRBJ2-7; 10 bases agree with TRBD2. This CDR3 has 14 amino acids. CDR1 and CDR2 from the germline V gene are MNHNS and SASEGT. With V trimmed by 4 bases and J by 7 bases, 7 bases remained unmatched. CDR3 sequence (DNA): TGTGCCAGCAGTGCGGGACTAGCGCTCTATGAGCAGTACTTA. Translating gives CASSAGLALYEQYL.

As for this clonotype: At one of its ends the junction is not consistent with the germline gene, which may arise from a read error. The rearrangement uses TRBV12-5 and TRBJ2-1; maybe TRBD2 (6 bases). The length of the CDR3 is 12 residues. The germline V gene encodes CDR1 LGHNT and CDR2 FRNRAP. CDR3 bases: TGTGCTAGTGGTCCAGGGAGGTATGAGCAATTCTTC. Translated: CASGPGRYEQFF. The full variable domain, rest sourced from reference TRBV12-5 and TRBJ2-1, is DARVTQTPRHKVTEMGQEVTMRCQPILGHNTVFWYRQTMMQGLELLAYFRNRAPLDDSGMPKDRFSAEMPDATLATLKIQPSEPRDSAVYFCASGPGRYEQFFGPGTRLTVL.

Points on this clonotype: Without the conserved terminal phenylalanine or tryptophan, this CDR3 likely stems from a read error. It is unclear where the CDR3 begins or ends on the DNA, so no DNA is shown, and the CDR3 is as TCRdb lists it. J is TRBJ2-1 and V is TRBV29-1; TRBD1 is taken as the D call from the table, unchecked against the DNA. Per the germline V gene, CDR1 is SQVTM and CDR2 is ANQGSEA. Ends included, the CDR3 has 14 residues. This CDR3 reads CSVGRQLAYNEQFI.